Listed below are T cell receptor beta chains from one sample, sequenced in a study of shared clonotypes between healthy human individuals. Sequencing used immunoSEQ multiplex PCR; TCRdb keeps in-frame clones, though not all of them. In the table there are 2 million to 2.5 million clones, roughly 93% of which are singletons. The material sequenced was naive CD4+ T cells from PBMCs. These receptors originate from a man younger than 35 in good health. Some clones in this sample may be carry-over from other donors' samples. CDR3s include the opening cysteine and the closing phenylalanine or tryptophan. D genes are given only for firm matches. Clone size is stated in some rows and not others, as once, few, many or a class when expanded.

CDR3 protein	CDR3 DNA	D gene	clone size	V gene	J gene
CASSPGRGQETQYF	TGCGCCAGCAGCCCGGGCCGGGGTCAAGAGACCCAGTACTTC	NA	NA	TRBV5-1	TRBJ2-5
CASSYRAARQGYTF	TGTGCCAGCAGCTACCGGGCCGCGCGCCAGGGCTACACCTTC	NA	NA	TRBV5-6	TRBJ1-2
CASSWVVESPYNEQFF	TGTGCCAGCAGTTGGGTAGTTGAGTCGCCCTACAATGAGCAGTTCTTC	NA	once	TRBV6-5	TRBJ2-1
CASSVVLAGETYEQYF	TGTGCCAGCAGCGTAGTGTTAGCGGGGGAAACCTACGAGCAGTACTTC	TRBD2	NA	TRBV9	TRBJ2-7
CASSGGLGAGAYEQYF	TGTGCCAGCAGCGGAGGCCTAGGAGCGGGCGCCTACGAGCAGTACTTC	NA	NA	TRBV9	TRBJ2-7
CASSEGGAGANVLTF	TGCGCCAGCAGTGAGGGGGGGGCTGGGGCCAACGTCCTGACTTTC	TRBD2	NA	TRBV10-2	TRBJ2-6
CASSLGQVYEQYF	TGTGCCAGCAGCTTAGGACAGGTGTACGAGCAGTACTTC	NA	NA	TRBV7-2	TRBJ2-7
CASSAYNEQFF	TGTGCCAGCAGCGCCTACAATGAGCAGTTCTTC	NA	NA	TRBV6-6	TRBJ2-1
CASSSLGQGDGQPQHF	TGTGCCAGCAGTTCCCTAGGACAGGGGGACGGGCAGCCCCAGCATTTT	TRBD1	NA	TRBV28	TRBJ1-5
CASRPREFPSSYEQYF	TGTGCCAGCCGACCCAGGGAGTTCCCTAGCTCCTACGAGCAGTACTTC	NA	NA	TRBV25-1	TRBJ2-7
CASSIETGLGGYGYTF	TGTGCCAGTAGTATAGAGACAGGCCTAGGAGGCTATGGCTACACCTTC	NA	NA	TRBV19	TRBJ1-2
CASRRNTGTDEKLFF	TGTGCCAGCAGGCGCAATACAGGGACAGATGAAAAACTGTTTTTT	TRBD1	NA	TRBV4-2	TRBJ1-4
CASSFGTGGSYGYTF	TGTGCCAGCAGCTTCGGGACAGGGGGGTCGTATGGCTACACCTTC	TRBD1	NA	TRBV7-8	TRBJ1-2
CATSREAVGQAYGYTF	TGTGCCACCAGCAGAGAGGCCGTGGGACAGGCCTATGGCTACACCTTC	TRBD1	NA	TRBV15	TRBJ1-2
CASSYSRGSYNEKLFF	TGTGCCAGCAGTTACTCCAGGGGGTCGTATAATGAAAAACTGTTTTTT	TRBD1	NA	TRBV6-5	TRBJ1-4
CASSLEWKNTEAFF	TGTGCCAGCAGTTTAGAGTGGAAGAACACTGAAGCTTTCTTT	NA	NA	TRBV28	TRBJ1-1
CASSLDWVDQYF	TGTGCCAGCAGCTTAGATTGGGTTGACCAGTACTTC	NA	NA	TRBV11-2	TRBJ2-5
CSAALQETQYF	TGCAGTGCTGCCCTACAAGAGACCCAGTACTTC	NA	NA	TRBV20-1	TRBJ2-5
CASSQGSAGAQETQYF	TGTGCCAGCAGCCAAGGATCTGCGGGGGCACAAGAGACCCAGTACTTC	NA	NA	TRBV7-6	TRBJ2-5
CASSPTAGADNEQFF	TGTGCCAGCAGCCCAACAGCGGGAGCAGACAATGAGCAGTTCTTC	TRBD2	NA	TRBV5-4	TRBJ2-1
CAWSVGARETQYF	TGTGCCTGGAGTGTAGGGGCGCGGGAGACCCAGTACTTC	NA	NA	TRBV30	TRBJ2-5
CASSPQGVGSYNEQFF	TGTGCCAGCAGCCCACAGGGTGTGGGCTCCTACAATGAGCAGTTCTTC	NA	NA	TRBV7-3	TRBJ2-1
CASSQAGGEAFF	TGTGCCAGCAGCCAAGCCGGAGGAGAAGCTTTCTTT	NA	NA	TRBV14	TRBJ1-1
CASSQGQVAMGRAFF	TGTGCCAGCAGTCAGGGACAGGTCGCTATGGGTAGAGCTTTCTTT	TRBD1	few	TRBV2	TRBJ1-1
CASSPALGQGEQYF	TGTGCCAGCTCACCGGCCTTAGGACAGGGTGAGCAGTACTTC	TRBD1	NA	TRBV18	TRBJ2-7
CASSVTGTNEKLFF	TGTGCCAGCAGCGTCACCGGGACAAACGAAAAACTGTTTTTT	NA	NA	TRBV9	TRBJ1-4
CASSIGGPRTPGGYEQYF	TGTGCCAGTAGTATCGGAGGCCCCCGGACACCCGGGGGATACGAGCAGTACTTC	NA	NA	TRBV19	TRBJ2-7
CASSTDRNYGYTF	TGTGCCAGCAGCACCGACAGAAACTATGGCTACACCTTC	NA	NA	TRBV5-4	TRBJ1-2
CASSYQQGFGNTIYF	TGTGCCAGCAGTTACCAGCAGGGCTTTGGAAACACCATATATTTT	NA	NA	TRBV6-6	TRBJ1-3
CANSRRGAKTYEQYF	TGTGCCAACAGCCGACGGGGCGCCAAAACCTACGAGCAGTACTTC	NA	NA	TRBV28	TRBJ2-7
CASSLGLNTGELFF	TGCGCCAGCAGCTTGGGACTAAACACCGGGGAGCTGTTTTTT	NA	NA	TRBV5-1	TRBJ2-2
CASSVGAGIGFGELFF	TGTGCCAGCAGCGTAGGGGCAGGGATCGGCTTCGGGGAGCTGTTTTTT	NA	once	TRBV9	TRBJ2-2
CASSGPTGVNTEAFF	TGTGCCAGCAGCGGACCTACAGGCGTGAACACTGAAGCTTTCTTT	NA	NA	TRBV7-9	TRBJ1-1
CASSLVTGGTGELFF	TGCGCCAGCAGCTTAGTGACAGGGGGCACCGGGGAGCTGTTTTTT	TRBD1	NA	TRBV5-1	TRBJ2-2
CASSLGWGAGTDTQYF	TGCGCCAGCAGCTTGGGATGGGGGGCTGGCACAGATACGCAGTATTTT	NA	NA	TRBV5-1	TRBJ2-3
CASSPRERGSYNEQFF	TGCGCCAGCAGCCCCCGAGAGCGGGGCTCCTACAATGAGCAGTTCTTC	TRBD2	NA	TRBV4-1	TRBJ2-1
CASSFRDLHTGELFF	TGTGCCAGCAGCTTCCGAGACTTACACACCGGGGAGCTGTTTTTT	NA	NA	TRBV11-2	TRBJ2-2
CASSFGPRGGTGELFF	TGTGCCAGCAGTTTTGGGCCCCGGGGGGGCACCGGGGAGCTGTTTTTT	TRBD2	NA	TRBV27	TRBJ2-2
CASSPGRSGGDTEAFF	TGTGCCAGCAGCCCGGGACGTTCTGGAGGGGACACTGAAGCTTTCTTT	NA	NA	TRBV7-9	TRBJ1-1
CASSLMPGNTEAFF	TGTGCCAGCAGCTTAATGCCGGGGAACACTGAAGCTTTCTTT	NA	NA	TRBV7-3	TRBJ1-1
CASIKTGEGETQYF	TGTGCCAGCATAAAGACAGGAGAGGGAGAGACCCAGTACTTC	NA	once	TRBV7-9	TRBJ2-5
CASSAAGAHVSSYNEQFF	TGTGCCAGCAGTGCAGCCGGGGCGCATGTGAGCTCCTACAATGAGCAGTTCTTC	NA	NA	TRBV6-1	TRBJ2-1
CASSFSAVNTGELFF	TGTGCCAGCAGTTTCTCGGCAGTGAACACCGGGGAGCTGTTTTTT	NA	NA	TRBV28	TRBJ2-2
CASSPGNEQFF	TGTGCCAGCAGCCCGGGGAATGAGCAGTTCTTC	NA	NA	TRBV2	TRBJ2-1
CASSLVNTEAFF	TGTGCCAGCTCGTTGGTGAACACTGAAGCTTTCTTT	NA	NA	TRBV6-1	TRBJ1-1
CASSQASGSNNEQFF	TGTGCCAGCAGCCAGGCTAGCGGGAGTAACAATGAGCAGTTCTTC	TRBD2	NA	TRBV4-2	TRBJ2-1
CASSLYQPQHF	TGTGCCAGCAGCTTATACCAGCCCCAGCATTTT	NA	NA	TRBV5-8	TRBJ1-5
CASSLARDLSYNEQFF	TGTGCCAGCAGCTTGGCGCGGGACCTCTCCTACAATGAGCAGTTCTTC	NA	NA	TRBV7-2	TRBJ2-1
CASSQASGGLGGNQPQHF	TGTGCCAGCAGCCAAGCCTCCGGGGGGCTGGGGGGCAATCAGCCCCAGCATTTT	NA	NA	TRBV4-2	TRBJ1-5
CASSPPGGAGASATNEKLFF	TGTGCCAGCTCACCACCTGGAGGTGCAGGGGCGTCTGCAACTAATGAAAAACTGTTTTTT	NA	NA	TRBV18	TRBJ1-4